This T cell receptor (beta chain) comes out of a study of T cells after posttransplantation cyclophosphamide. Study observations and caveats: Later post-transplant blood repertoires were often dominated by donor CD8+ memory clones. Recipient CMV seropositivity and CMV reactivation strongly tracked TRB clonality. Blood and skin or GI T cell repertoires showed limited TRB overlap.

In regard to this clone: The antigen is undetermined.

A marrow graft followed busulfan-fludarabine conditioning, with cyclophosphamide on days +3 and +4. With 6 bases clipped from V and 4 bases from J, the junction kept 5 bases outside the gene matches. Germline CDR1 is SGHAT and CDR2 is FQNNGV. The CDR3 runs 15 residues. Repertoires were generated with immunoSEQ multiplex PCR, while TCRdb's copy carries only in-frame clones and drops some. Of around 10,000 clones in the sample, around four fifths were seen once. The receptor's source is a female patient aged 45-65 years who received an allogeneic stem cell transplant from a related donor, was CMV-positive, and had no GVHD. These T cells may partly come from the graft donor. The gene calls are TRBV11-2 and TRBJ2-2; 10 nucleotides match TRBD2. Sequencing was performed on PBMCs, taken 1,700 to 2,000 days after allogeneic stem cell transplant with posttransplant cyclophosphamide. The DNA for the CDR3 is TGTGCCAGCAGGGGAAGACTAGCGGGCACCGGGGAGCTGTTTTTT. Its translation is CASRGRLAGTGELFF.